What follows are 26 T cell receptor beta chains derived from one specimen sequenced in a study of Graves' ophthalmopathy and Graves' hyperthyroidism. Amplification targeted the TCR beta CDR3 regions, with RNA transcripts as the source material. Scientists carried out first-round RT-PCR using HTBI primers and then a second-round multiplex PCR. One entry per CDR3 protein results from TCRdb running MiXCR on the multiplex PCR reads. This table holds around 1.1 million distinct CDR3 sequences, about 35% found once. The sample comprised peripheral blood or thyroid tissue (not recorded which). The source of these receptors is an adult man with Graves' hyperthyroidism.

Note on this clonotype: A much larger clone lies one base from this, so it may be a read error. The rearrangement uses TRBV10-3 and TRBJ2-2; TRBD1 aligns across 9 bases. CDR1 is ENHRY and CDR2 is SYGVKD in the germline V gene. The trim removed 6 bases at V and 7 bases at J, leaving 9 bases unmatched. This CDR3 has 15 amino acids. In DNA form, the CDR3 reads TGTGCCATCAGGGGAACACAGGGGGCATTCGGGGAGCTGTTTTTT. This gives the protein CAIRGTQGAFGELFF.

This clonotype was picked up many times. The CDR3 here is CASRPGAGGRQETQYF. The CDR3 DNA reads as TGTGCCAGCAGGCCCGGGGCGGGAGGGCGCCAAGAGACCCAGTACTTC. V is TRBV7-2 and J is TRBJ2-5; 9 bases are shared with TRBD2. Unmatched junction bases numbered 9, after V lost 6 bases and J lost 1 base. Germline-derived CDR1 and CDR2 are SGHTA and FQGNSA. The CDR3 is 16 amino acids.

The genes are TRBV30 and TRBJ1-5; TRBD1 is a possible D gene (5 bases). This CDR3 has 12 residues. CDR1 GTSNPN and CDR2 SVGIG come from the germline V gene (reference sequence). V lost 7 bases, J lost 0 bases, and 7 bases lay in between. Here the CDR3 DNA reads TGTGCCTTCAGGGATAGCAATCAGCCCCAGCATTTT. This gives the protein CAFRDSNQPQHF.

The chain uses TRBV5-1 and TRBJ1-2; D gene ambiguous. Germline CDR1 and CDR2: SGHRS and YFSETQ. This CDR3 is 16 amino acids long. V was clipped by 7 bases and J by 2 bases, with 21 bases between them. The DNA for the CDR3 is TGCGCCAGCGCAAGAACCCTAACCCAATTGAACTATGGCTACACCTTC. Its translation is CASARTLTQLNYGYTF.

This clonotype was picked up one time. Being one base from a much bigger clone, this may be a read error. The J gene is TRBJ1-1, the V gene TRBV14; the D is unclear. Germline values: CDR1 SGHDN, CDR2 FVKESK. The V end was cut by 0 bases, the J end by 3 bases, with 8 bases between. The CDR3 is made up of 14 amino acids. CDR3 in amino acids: CASSQEARYTEAFF. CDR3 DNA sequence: TGTGCCAGCAGCCAAGAGGCCCGTTACACTGAAGCTTTCTTT.

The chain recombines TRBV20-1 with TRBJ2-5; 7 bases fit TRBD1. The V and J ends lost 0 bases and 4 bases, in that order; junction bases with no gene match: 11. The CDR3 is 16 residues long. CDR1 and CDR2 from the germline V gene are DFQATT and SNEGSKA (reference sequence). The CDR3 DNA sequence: TGCAGTGCTAGAGATCTCGGGACAGCCTTTCGAGAGACCCAGTACTTC. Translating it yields CSARDLGTAFRETQYF.

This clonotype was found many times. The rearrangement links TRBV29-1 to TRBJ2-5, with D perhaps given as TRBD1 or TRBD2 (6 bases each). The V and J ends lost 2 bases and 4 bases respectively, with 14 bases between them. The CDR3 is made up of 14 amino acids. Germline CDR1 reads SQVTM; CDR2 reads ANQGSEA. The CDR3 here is CSVERRGVGETQYF. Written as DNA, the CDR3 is TGCAGCGTTGAAAGGAGGGGGGTTGGAGAGACCCAGTACTTC.

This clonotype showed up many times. The CDR3 loop reads CASSSGAPRLTGELFF. The CDR3 nucleotides are TGCGCCAGCAGTTCCGGGGCCCCGAGACTTACCGGGGAGCTGTTTTTT. The chain has TRBV10-1 and TRBJ2-2; possibly TRBD1 or TRBD2 for D (5 bases each). Looked up from germline, CDR1 is WNHNN and CDR2 is SYGVQD (reference sequence). This CDR3 region has 16 residues. The V and J ends lost 5 bases and 5 bases respectively, with 18 bases between them.

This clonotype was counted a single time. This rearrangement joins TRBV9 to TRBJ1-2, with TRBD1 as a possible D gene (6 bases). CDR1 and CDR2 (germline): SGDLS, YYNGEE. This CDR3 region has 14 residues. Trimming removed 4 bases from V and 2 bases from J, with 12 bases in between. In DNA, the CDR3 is TGTGCCAGCAGCCAGAGGGGGGTGAACTATGGCTACACCTTC. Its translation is CASSQRGVNYGYTF.

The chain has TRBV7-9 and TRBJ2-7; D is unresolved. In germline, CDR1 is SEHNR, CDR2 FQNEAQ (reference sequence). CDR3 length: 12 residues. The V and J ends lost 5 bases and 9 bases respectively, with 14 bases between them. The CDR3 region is CASSLGLDGQYF. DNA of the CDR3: TGTGCCAGCAGCCTAGGCCTGGACGGGCAGTACTTC.

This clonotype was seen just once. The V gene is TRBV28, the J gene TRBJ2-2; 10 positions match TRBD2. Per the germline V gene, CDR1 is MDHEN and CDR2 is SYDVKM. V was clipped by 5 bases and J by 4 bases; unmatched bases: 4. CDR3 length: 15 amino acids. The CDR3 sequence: CASSVLAGRTGELFF. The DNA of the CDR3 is TGTGCCAGCAGTGTACTAGCGGGACGCACCGGGGAGCTGTTTTTT. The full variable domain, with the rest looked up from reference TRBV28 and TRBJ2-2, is DVKVTQSSRYLVKRTGEKVFLECVQDMDHENMFWYRQDPGLGLRLIYFSYDVKMKEKGDIPEGYSVSREKKERFSLILESASTNQTSMYLCASSVLAGRTGELFFGEGSRLTVL.

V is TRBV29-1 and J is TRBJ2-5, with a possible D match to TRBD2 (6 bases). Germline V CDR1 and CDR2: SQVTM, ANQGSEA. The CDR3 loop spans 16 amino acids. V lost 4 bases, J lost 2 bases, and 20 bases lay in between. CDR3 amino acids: CSVAPLADTLQETQYF. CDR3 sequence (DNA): TGCAGCGTTGCTCCATTAGCGGACACCTTACAAGAGACCCAGTACTTC.

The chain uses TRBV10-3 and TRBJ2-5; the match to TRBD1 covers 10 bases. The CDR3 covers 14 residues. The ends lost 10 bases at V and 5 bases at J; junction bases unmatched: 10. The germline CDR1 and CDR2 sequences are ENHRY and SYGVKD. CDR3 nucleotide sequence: TGTGCCACCTCCCGAGGGACAGGGGTGGAGACCCAGTACTTC. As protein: CATSRGTGVETQYF.

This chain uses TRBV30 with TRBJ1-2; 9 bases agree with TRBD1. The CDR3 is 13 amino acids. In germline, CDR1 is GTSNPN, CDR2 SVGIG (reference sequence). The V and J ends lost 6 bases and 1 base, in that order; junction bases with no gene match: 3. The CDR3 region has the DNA TGTGCCTGCCCGACAGGGGGTAACTATGGCTACACCTTC. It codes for CACPTGGNYGYTF.

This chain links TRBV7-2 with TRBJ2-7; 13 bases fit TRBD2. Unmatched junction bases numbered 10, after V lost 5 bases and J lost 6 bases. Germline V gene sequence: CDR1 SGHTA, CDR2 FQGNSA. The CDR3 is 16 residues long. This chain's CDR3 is CASSAGLAGANPEQYF. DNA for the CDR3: TGTGCCAGCAGCGCCGGACTAGCGGGAGCCAATCCCGAGCAGTACTTC. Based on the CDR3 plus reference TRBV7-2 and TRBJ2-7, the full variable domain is GAGVSQSPSNKVTEKGKDVELRCDPISGHTALYWYRQSLGQGLEFLIYFQGNSAPDKSGLPSDRFSAERTGGSVSTLTIQRTQQEDSAVYLCASSAGLAGANPEQYFGPGTRLTVT.

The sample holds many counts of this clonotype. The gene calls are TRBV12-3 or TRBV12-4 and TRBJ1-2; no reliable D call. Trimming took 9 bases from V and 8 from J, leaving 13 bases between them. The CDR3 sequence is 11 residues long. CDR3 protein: CASPSGFGYTF. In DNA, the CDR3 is TGTGCCAGTCCGTCAGGTTTCGGCTACACCTTC.

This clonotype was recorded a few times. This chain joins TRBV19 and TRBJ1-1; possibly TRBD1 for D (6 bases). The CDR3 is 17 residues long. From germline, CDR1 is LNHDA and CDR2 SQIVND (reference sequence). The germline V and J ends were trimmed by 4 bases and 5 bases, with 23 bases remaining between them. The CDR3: CASSTSRGAFVLTEAFF. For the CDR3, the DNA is TGTGCCAGTAGTACGAGCCGGGGGGCGTTTGTTTTGACTGAAGCTTTCTTT. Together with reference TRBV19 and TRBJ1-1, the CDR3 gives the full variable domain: DGGITQSPKYLFRKEGQNVTLSCEQNLNHDAMYWYRQDPGQGLRLIYYSQIVNDFQKGDIAEGYSVSREKKESFPLTVTSAQKNPTAFYLCASSTSRGAFVLTEAFFGQGTRLTVV.

CDR3 in DNA: TGTGCCAGCAGTTATTCGGCCTTGGGGCTGAACTATGGCTACACCTTC. Encoded protein: CASSYSALGLNYGYTF. J is TRBJ1-2 and V is TRBV6-1, with D possibly being TRBD1 (5 bases). CDR1 and CDR2 from the germline V gene are MNHNS and SASEGT. The V end lost 5 bases, the J end lost 2 bases, and 18 bases lay between the germline ends. The CDR3 extends over 16 amino acids.

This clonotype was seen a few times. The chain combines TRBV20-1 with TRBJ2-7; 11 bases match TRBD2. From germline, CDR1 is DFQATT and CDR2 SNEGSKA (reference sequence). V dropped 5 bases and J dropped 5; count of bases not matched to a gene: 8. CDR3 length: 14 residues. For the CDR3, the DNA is TGCAGTGCTCGACCGACTAGCGGGGCGCACGAGCAGTACTTC. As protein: CSARPTSGAHEQYF.

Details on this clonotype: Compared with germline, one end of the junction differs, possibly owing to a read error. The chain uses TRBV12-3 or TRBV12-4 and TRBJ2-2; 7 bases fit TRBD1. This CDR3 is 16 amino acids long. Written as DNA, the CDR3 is TGTGCCAGCAGTACTAAGACAGGGATCGTCACCAGGGAGCTGTTTTTT. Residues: CASSTKTGIVTRELFF.

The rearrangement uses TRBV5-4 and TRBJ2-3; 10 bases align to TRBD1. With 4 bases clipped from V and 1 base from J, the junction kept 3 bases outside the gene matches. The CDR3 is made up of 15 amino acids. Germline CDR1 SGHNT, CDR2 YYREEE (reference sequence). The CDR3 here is CASSRDRGGTDTQYF. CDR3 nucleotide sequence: TGTGCCAGCAGCCGGGACAGGGGAGGCACAGATACGCAGTATTTT.

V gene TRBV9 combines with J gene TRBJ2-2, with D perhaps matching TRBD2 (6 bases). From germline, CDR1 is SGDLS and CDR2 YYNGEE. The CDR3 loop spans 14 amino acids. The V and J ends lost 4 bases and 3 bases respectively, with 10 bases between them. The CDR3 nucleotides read TGTGCCAGCAGCTGGAGGGGCTACACCGGGGAGCTGTTTTTT. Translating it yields CASSWRGYTGELFF.

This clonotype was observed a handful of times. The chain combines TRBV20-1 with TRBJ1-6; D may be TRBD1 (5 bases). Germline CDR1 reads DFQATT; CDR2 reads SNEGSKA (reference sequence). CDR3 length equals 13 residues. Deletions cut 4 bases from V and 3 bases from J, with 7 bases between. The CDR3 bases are TGCAGTGCTACAGGGCTCTATAATTCACCCCTCCACTTT. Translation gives CSATGLYNSPLHF.

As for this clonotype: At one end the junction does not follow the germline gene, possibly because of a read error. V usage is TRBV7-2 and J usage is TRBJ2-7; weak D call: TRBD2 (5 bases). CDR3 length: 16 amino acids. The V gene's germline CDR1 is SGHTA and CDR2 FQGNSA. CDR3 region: CASSPPAGLLSYEQYF. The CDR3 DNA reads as TGCGCCAGCAGCCCCCCAGCTGGACTCCTCTCCTACGAGCAGTACTTC. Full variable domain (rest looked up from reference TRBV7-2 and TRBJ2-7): GAGVSQSPSNKVTEKGKDVELRCDPISGHTALYWYRQSLGQGLEFLIYFQGNSAPDKSGLPSDRFSAERTGGSVSTLTIQRTQQEDSAVYLCASSPPAGLLSYEQYFGPGTRLTVT.

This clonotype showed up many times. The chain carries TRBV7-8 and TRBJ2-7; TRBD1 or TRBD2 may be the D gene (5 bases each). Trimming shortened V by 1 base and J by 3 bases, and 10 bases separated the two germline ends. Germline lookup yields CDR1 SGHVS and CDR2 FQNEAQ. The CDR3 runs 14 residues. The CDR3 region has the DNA TGTGCCAGCAGCTTAGTCAGGGAGAGCTACGAGCAGTACTTC. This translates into CASSLVRESYEQYF.

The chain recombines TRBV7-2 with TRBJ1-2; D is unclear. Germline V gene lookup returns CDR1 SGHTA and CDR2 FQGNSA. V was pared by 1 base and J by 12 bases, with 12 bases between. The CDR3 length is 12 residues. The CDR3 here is CASSLGRGGDTF. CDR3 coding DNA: TGTGCCAGCAGCTTAGGACGGGGAGGCGACACCTTC.